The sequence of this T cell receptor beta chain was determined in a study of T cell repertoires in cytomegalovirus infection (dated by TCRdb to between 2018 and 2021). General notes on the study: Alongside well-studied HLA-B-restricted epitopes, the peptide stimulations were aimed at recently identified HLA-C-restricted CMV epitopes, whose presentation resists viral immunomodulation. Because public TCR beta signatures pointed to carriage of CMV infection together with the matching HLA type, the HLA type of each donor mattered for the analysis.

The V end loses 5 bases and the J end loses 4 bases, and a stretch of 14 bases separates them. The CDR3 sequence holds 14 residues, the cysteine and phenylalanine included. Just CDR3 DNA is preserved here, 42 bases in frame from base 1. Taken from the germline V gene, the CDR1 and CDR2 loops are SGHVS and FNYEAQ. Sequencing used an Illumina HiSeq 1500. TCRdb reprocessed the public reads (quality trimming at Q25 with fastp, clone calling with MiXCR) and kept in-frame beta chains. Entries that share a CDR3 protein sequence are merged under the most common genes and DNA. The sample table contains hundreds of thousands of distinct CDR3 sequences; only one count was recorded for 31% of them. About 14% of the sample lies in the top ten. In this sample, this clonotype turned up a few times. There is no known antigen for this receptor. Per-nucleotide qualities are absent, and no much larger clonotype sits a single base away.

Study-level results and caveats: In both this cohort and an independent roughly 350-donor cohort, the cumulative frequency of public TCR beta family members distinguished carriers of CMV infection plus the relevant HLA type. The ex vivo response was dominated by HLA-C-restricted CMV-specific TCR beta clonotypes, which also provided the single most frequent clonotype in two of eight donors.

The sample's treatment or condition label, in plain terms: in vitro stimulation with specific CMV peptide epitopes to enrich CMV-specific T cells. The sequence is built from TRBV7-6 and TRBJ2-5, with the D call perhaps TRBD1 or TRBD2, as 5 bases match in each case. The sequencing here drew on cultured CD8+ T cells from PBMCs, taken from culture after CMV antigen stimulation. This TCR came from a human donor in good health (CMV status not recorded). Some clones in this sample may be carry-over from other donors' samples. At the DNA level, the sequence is TGTGCCAGCAGCCCCGGGGCTGGGCGAGAGACCCAGTACTTC. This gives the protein CASSPGAGRETQYF.